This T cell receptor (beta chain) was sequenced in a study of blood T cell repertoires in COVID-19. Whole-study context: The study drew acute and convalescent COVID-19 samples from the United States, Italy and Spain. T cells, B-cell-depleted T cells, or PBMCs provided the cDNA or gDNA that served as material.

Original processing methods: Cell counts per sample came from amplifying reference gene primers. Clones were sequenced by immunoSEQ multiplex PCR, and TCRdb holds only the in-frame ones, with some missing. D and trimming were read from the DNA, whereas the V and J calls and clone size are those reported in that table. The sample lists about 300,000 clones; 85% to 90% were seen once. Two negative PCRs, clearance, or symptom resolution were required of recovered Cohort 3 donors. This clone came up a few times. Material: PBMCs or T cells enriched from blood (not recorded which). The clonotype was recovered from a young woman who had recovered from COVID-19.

This chain's CDR3 is CASSPTGSSSYEQYF. The CDR3 region has the DNA TGTGCCAGCAGTCCTACAGGGTCCTCCTCCTACGAGCAGTACTTC. The V call is TRBV28, the J call TRBJ2-7; the D gene is possibly TRBD1 (6 bases). CDR1 is MDHEN, CDR2 SYDVKM, per germline. This CDR3 has 15 residues. The V end lost 5 bases, the J end lost 0 bases, and 14 bases lay between the germline ends. The whole variable domain, filled in from reference TRBV28 and TRBJ2-7, reads DVKVTQSSRYLVKRTGEKVFLECVQDMDHENMFWYRQDPGLGLRLIYFSYDVKMKEKGDIPEGYSVSREKKERFSLILESASTNQTSMYLCASSPTGSSSYEQYFGPGTRLTVT.